This T cell receptor (beta chain) was identified in a study of T cell changes during pregnancy in multiple sclerosis. TCRdb keeps only in-frame clones here, not all; method: immunoSEQ multiplex PCR. Here the sample spans about 75,000 clones, around 90% being singletons. The clonotype comes from a female donor with multiple sclerosis, enrolled in a pregnancy study. The material was CD4+ T cells from peripheral blood mononuclear cells, obtained before pregnancy.

The CDR3 DNA is TGTGCCAGCAGTAGGCAGGGGAGTACCGGGGAGCTGTTTTTT. It yields the protein CASSRQGSTGELFF. This chain joins TRBV2 and TRBJ2-2; possibly TRBD1 for D (6 bases). Germline loops: CDR1 SNHLY, CDR2 FYNNEI. The V and J ends lost 5 bases and 5 bases respectively, with 12 bases between them. The CDR3 spans 14 residues.